This is a list of T cell receptor beta chains from one sample in a study of cytomegalovirus exposure and HLA in healthy donors. The repertoire was sequenced with immunoSEQ multiplex PCR; TCRdb's copy has only in-frame clones and lacks some. The sample includes under 200,000 clones, 85% of them seen just once. Specimen: PBMCs. All receptors come from a woman aged 50 to 65 in good health and CMV-seronegative. CDR3s include the opening cysteine and the closing phenylalanine or tryptophan. D genes are given only for firm matches. Clone size appears in some rows only: once, few, many, or a class for an expanded clone.

TRBJ2-3 - - TRBV10-3 TGTGCCATCAGTTTTGACACCTCCACAGATACGCAGTATTTT CAISFDTSTDTQYF
TRBJ1-2 - - TRBV28 TGTGCCAGCAGTTTCCTACCCTTTAACTATGGCTACACCTTC CASSFLPFNYGYTF
TRBJ1-1 - - TRBV5-4 TGTGCCAGCAGTCGGTTAAACACTGAAGCTTTCTTT CASSRLNTEAFF
TRBJ2-1 - few TRBV7-9 TGTGCCAGCAGCTCCCCGGGTGGGAATGAGCAGTTCTTC CASSSPGGNEQFF
TRBJ1-5 - - TRBV7-9 TGTGCCAGCAACCCTCTAGGAGGCAATCAGCCCCAGCATTTT CASNPLGGNQPQHF
TRBJ2-1 TRBD2 - TRBV5-4 TGTGCCAGCAGCTTGGTAGCGGGAGGGGAGGGTGAGCAGTTCTTC CASSLVAGGEGEQFF
TRBJ1-3 TRBD1 - TRBV7-8 TGTGCCAGCAGCTTAGTTCAGGGGGCAATGGTTGGAAACACCATATATTTT CASSLVQGAMVGNTIYF
TRBJ2-7 - - TRBV27 TGTGCCAGCAGGACCGACAGTCCCAGGGGTGTGCAGTACTTC CASRTDSPRGVQYF
TRBJ2-7 - - TRBV21-1 TGTGCCAGTACCCAGGGGATCACCAACGAGCAGTACTTC CASTQGITNEQYF
TRBJ2-7 - few TRBV11-2 TGTGCCAGCAGCCCTAACCGGGGCTACGAGCAGTACTTC CASSPNRGYEQYF
TRBJ1-1 - - TRBV13 TGTGCCAGTCGTCTGAACACTGAAGCTTTCTTT CASRLNTEAFF
TRBJ2-5 TRBD1 once TRBV7-2 TGTGCCAGCAGCTTAGCGGGACAGGGGGAGACCCAGTACTTC CASSLAGQGETQYF
TRBJ1-3 - - TRBV7-2 TGTGCCAGCAGCTTTCCCCTCGGGGTAATTGCTGGAAACACCATATATTTT CASSFPLGVIAGNTIYF
TRBJ2-3 - - TRBV28 TGTGCCAGCAACCCCAGCGGATCGTACACAGATACGCAGTATTTT CASNPSGSYTDTQYF